The 30 T cell receptor beta chains reported below all come from one sample, sequenced in a study of T cells in pancreatic ductal adenocarcinoma. Selected pancreatic ductal adenocarcinoma patients had undergone surgery without neoadjuvant therapy. Repertoires were generated with immunoSEQ multiplex PCR, while TCRdb's copy carries only in-frame clones and drops some. The table shows about 97,000 clones, with roughly 95% occurring only once. Sample: PBMCs. The receptors shown here come from a human donor with pancreatic ductal adenocarcinoma.

The chain employs TRBV28 and TRBJ2-7, with 12 bases matching TRBD1. Germline values: CDR1 MDHEN, CDR2 SYDVKM. V gave up 11 bases and J gave up 5 bases; unmatched junction bases: 10. This CDR3 region has 14 residues. The DNA for the CDR3 is TGTGCCGTCCGCCCCGGGACAGGGGGCGACGAGCAGTACTTC. Translated: CAVRPGTGGDEQYF.

This rearrangement joins TRBV18 to TRBJ2-3, with 11 bases matching TRBD2. CDR3 length equals 15 residues. Per the germline V gene, CDR1 is KGHSH and CDR2 is LQKENI. Losses at the gene ends were 5 bases for V and 3 bases for J; bases not matched to a gene: 4. CDR3 in amino acids: CASSGTSGKTDTQYF. CDR3 bases: TGTGCCAGCTCAGGGACTAGCGGTAAAACAGATACGCAGTATTTT.

The chain recombines TRBV7-3 with TRBJ2-2; TRBD2 matches at 7 bases. The CDR3 runs 14 residues. Germline CDR1 SGHTA, CDR2 FQGTGA. After removal of 3 bases from V and 7 bases from J, the junction contained 5 bases not matched to a gene. The CDR3 loop reads CASSFTSDGGELFF. CDR3 sequence (DNA): TGTGCCAGCAGCTTTACTAGCGATGGCGGGGAGCTGTTTTTT.

V gene TRBV19 combines with J gene TRBJ1-5; weak D call: TRBD1 (5 bases). CDR3 size: 13 residues. CDR1 is LNHDA, CDR2 SQIVND, per germline (reference sequence). V dropped 6 bases and J dropped 6 bases, with 12 bases sitting between them. This CDR3 is CASRLGRGQPQHF. The CDR3 nucleotides are TGTGCCAGTAGGTTGGGGAGGGGTCAGCCCCAGCATTTT.

In its sample, this clone was seen a few times. The chain couples TRBV5-1 to TRBJ2-3, with 8 bases lining up with TRBD2. The J segment lost 5 bases and the V segment lost 5 bases, leaving 25 bases of the junction unmatched. CDR1 is SGHRS, CDR2 YFSETQ, per germline. There are 20 residues in the CDR3. The CDR3 bases are TGCGCCAGCAGTCAACCGCAGGGAATCCCAAGCGGGAGACGCTTAGATACGCAGTATTTT. Protein: CASSQPQGIPSGRRLDTQYF. The entire variable domain, with the rest obtained from reference TRBV5-1 and TRBJ2-3, is as follows: KAGVTQTPRYLIKTRGQQVTLSCSPISGHRSVSWYQQTPGQGLQFLFEYFSETQRNKGNFPGRFSGRQFSNSRSEMNVSTLELGDSALYLCASSQPQGIPSGRRLDTQYFGPGTRLTVL.

The chain combines TRBV11-2 with TRBJ2-3; TRBD2 might be the D (6 bases). The CDR3 is made up of 16 amino acids. Trimming stripped 5 bases from V and 1 base from J, with 16 bases between. CDR1 SGHAT and CDR2 FQNNGV come from the germline V gene. CDR3 protein: CASSLGGTVGTDTQYF. Written as DNA, the CDR3 is TGTGCCAGCAGCCTTGGGGGGACTGTAGGCACAGATACGCAGTATTTT.

The rearrangement links TRBV18 to TRBJ1-4; no definite D call. V was shortened by 0 bases and J by 0 bases, with 5 bases between the two germline ends. Germline CDR1 KGHSH, CDR2 LQKENI. The CDR3 consists of 15 residues. The CDR3 region is CASSPPPATNEKLFF. Written as DNA, the CDR3 is TGTGCCAGCTCACCACCGCCAGCAACTAATGAAAAACTGTTTTTT.

This chain connects TRBV5-4 to TRBJ2-1; tentatively, D is TRBD1 (6 bases). This CDR3 is 15 amino acids long. Trimming shortened V by 0 bases and J by 6 bases, and 13 bases separated the two germline ends. Per germline, CDR1 SGHNT and CDR2 YYREEE (reference sequence). The CDR3 reads CASSLGSSGANEQFF. The CDR3 coding sequence is TGTGCCAGCAGCTTGGGGTCCTCAGGGGCCAATGAGCAGTTCTTC.

The V and J genes are TRBV9 and TRBJ2-1, with 7 bases identical to TRBD2. The junction had 6 bases not matched to a gene; V was cut back by 4 bases and J by 8 bases. Germline assignment: CDR1 SGDLS and CDR2 YYNGEE. This CDR3 spans 13 amino acids. CDR3: CASSSRLAHEQFF. The CDR3, as DNA: TGTGCCAGCAGCTCCCGACTAGCCCATGAGCAGTTCTTC.

The V gene is TRBV5-1, the J gene TRBJ2-2; D possibly corresponds to TRBD1 (5 bases). The CDR3 is made up of 12 amino acids. Germline lookup yields CDR1 SGHRS and CDR2 YFSETQ. Trimming cost V 5 bases and J 3 bases, with 5 bases left between them. The CDR3 region has the DNA TGCGCCAGCAGGACAGACACCGGGGAGCTGTTTTTT. Residues: CASRTDTGELFF.

The V call is TRBV6-6, the J call TRBJ2-2; 7 bases line up with TRBD1. V shed 2 bases, J shed 4 bases, and the junction held 7 bases outside the gene matches. The CDR3 is 16 amino acids. The germline gives CDR1 MNHNY, CDR2 SVGAGI (reference sequence). The CDR3 loop is CASSYVRDSLTGELFF. As DNA, the CDR3 is TGTGCCAGCAGTTACGTCCGGGACAGTCTCACCGGGGAGCTGTTTTTT.

Details on this clone: The sample has other DNA sequences that encode this CDR3 too. J is TRBJ2-5 and V is TRBV5-1; weak D call: TRBD1 (6 bases). The CDR3 length is 15 residues. V lost 2 bases, J lost 2 bases, and 13 bases lay in between. From germline, CDR1 is SGHRS and CDR2 YFSETQ. The DNA of the CDR3 is TGCGCCAGCAGCTTACCGACAGGCGGGCAAGAGACCCAGTACTTC. Translation: CASSLPTGGQETQYF.

The chain is built from TRBV9 and TRBJ2-2; TRBD1 matches 7 bases. CDR1 is SGDLS, CDR2 YYNGEE, per germline. The V gene end was trimmed by 0 bases and the J gene end by 4 bases; junction bases not matched to a gene: 6. The CDR3 length is 16 residues. The CDR3 sequence: CASSVGAGGVTGELFF. The CDR3 nucleotides read TGTGCCAGCAGCGTAGGGGCAGGGGGTGTCACCGGGGAGCTGTTTTTT. The whole variable domain, remainder taken from reference TRBV9 and TRBJ2-2, is DSGVTQTPKHLITATGQRVTLRCSPRSGDLSVYWYQQSLDQGLQFLIQYYNGEERAKGNILERFSAQQFPDLHSELNLSSLELGDSALYFCASSVGAGGVTGELFFGEGSRLTVL.

V usage is TRBV10-3 and J usage is TRBJ1-1; no reliable D call. Germline V gene data show CDR1 as ENHRY and CDR2 as SYGVKD. V was trimmed by 2 bases and J by 2 bases, leaving 6 bases between them. The CDR3 covers 13 residues. The CDR3 region has the DNA TGTGCCATCAGTGAGGTCTTTAACACTGAAGCTTTCTTT. Amino acids: CAISEVFNTEAFF.

The rearrangement links TRBV18 to TRBJ1-2; 8 bases line up with TRBD1. Trimming at V came to 6 bases and at J to 6 bases, leaving 6 bases not matched to a gene. This CDR3 is built from 13 residues. The germline V gene has CDR1 KGHSH and CDR2 LQKENI. Here the CDR3 reads CASSRTGMDGYTF. The CDR3 coding sequence is TGTGCCAGCTCGCGGACAGGGATGGATGGCTACACCTTC.

V and J are TRBV10-1 and TRBJ2-3, with 7 bases that match TRBD2. Germline loops: CDR1 WNHNN, CDR2 SYGVQD (reference sequence). CDR3 length equals 14 residues. The V and J ends lost 3 bases and 3 bases, in that order; junction bases with no gene match: 3. CDR3 bases: TGCGCCAGCAGTGACGCGGGAGTTACAGATACGCAGTATTTT. This codes for CASSDAGVTDTQYF.

The rearrangement uses TRBV6-5 and TRBJ1-5; D perhaps matches TRBD1 (5 bases). Germline V gene lookup returns CDR1 MNHEY and CDR2 SVGAGI. The CDR3 runs 14 residues. The V and J ends lost 6 bases and 0 bases respectively, with 9 bases between them. The CDR3 protein is CASRGGDSNQPQHF. The CDR3 nucleotides read TGTGCCAGCAGGGGGGGGGATAGCAATCAGCCCCAGCATTTT.

The V call is TRBV7-9, the J call TRBJ2-1; TRBD2 matches at 12 bases. Germline CDR1 SEHNR, CDR2 FQNEAQ (reference sequence). The CDR3 is made up of 17 amino acids. V trimming: 3 bases; J trimming: 2 bases; junction bases outside the gene matches: 5. The CDR3 DNA reads TGTGCCAGCAGCTTGACCGGGACTAGCGGGCCCTACAATGAGCAGTTCTTC. Its translation is CASSLTGTSGPYNEQFF.

The chain carries TRBV4-1 and TRBJ2-5; TRBD2 might be the D (6 bases). V was shortened by 4 bases and J by 5 bases, with 17 bases between the two germline ends. Germline CDR1 MGHRA, CDR2 YSYEKL. CDR3 length: 15 residues. This CDR3 reads CASSPRAGSHETQYF. The CDR3 nucleotides are TGCGCCAGCAGCCCTAGGGCGGGATCGCATGAGACCCAGTACTTC.

J is TRBJ2-2 and V is TRBV28; TRBD2 matches 9 bases. From germline, CDR1 is MDHEN and CDR2 SYDVKM. The CDR3 length is 15 residues. With V trimmed by 1 base and J by 6 bases, 3 bases remained unmatched. CDR3: CASSLSSGIAGELFF. The CDR3, as DNA: TGTGCCAGCAGTTTATCTAGCGGGATCGCCGGGGAGCTGTTTTTT.

The rearrangement links TRBV2 to TRBJ2-2; D ambiguous. This CDR3 contains 15 residues. Germline CDR1 is SNHLY and CDR2 is FYNNEI. Trimming stripped 7 bases from V and 2 bases from J, with 14 bases between. CDR3 DNA: TGTGCCAGCAACGACGAGGTGGCAAACACCGGGGAGCTGTTTTTT. This encodes CASNDEVANTGELFF.

V usage is TRBV6-6 and J usage is TRBJ2-1, with TRBD1 as a possible D gene (5 bases). The CDR3 contains 12 residues. V was trimmed by 5 bases and J by 4 bases, leaving 6 bases between them. Germline values: CDR1 MNHNY, CDR2 SVGAGI (reference sequence). This chain's CDR3 is CASSGAYNEQFF. CDR3 bases: TGTGCCAGCAGTGGGGCTTACAATGAGCAGTTCTTC.

The V call is TRBV28, the J call TRBJ2-7, with 11 bases fitting TRBD2. V was clipped by 6 bases and J by 3 bases; unmatched bases: 10. CDR3 length equals 16 residues. Germline CDR1 MDHEN, CDR2 SYDVKM. CDR3 region: CASSQTLAGVGYEQYF. As DNA, the CDR3 is TGTGCCAGCAGCCAAACACTAGCGGGGGTCGGCTACGAGCAGTACTTC.

CDR3 region: CATPGGTPKGQPQHF. DNA of the CDR3: TGTGCCACCCCCGGGGGGACGCCAAAGGGGCAGCCCCAGCATTTT. This rearrangement joins TRBV19 to TRBJ1-5; TRBD1 is a possible D gene (5 bases). V lost 10 bases and J 7 bases, leaving 23 bases between the germline ends. This CDR3 has 15 residues. The germline CDR1 and CDR2 sequences are LNHDA and SQIVND (reference sequence).

CDR3 sequence: CASRPIDSYGYTF. In DNA form, the CDR3 reads TGCGCCAGCAGACCGATTGATAGCTATGGCTACACCTTC. The gene calls are TRBV4-3 and TRBJ1-2; D unclear. Per germline, CDR1 LGHNA and CDR2 YSLEER. With 6 bases removed from V and 4 bases from J, the gap between germline ends came to 12 bases. The CDR3 has 13 amino acids.

This chain joins TRBV10-3 and TRBJ1-3; D call uncertain. Germline V gene data show CDR1 as ENHRY and CDR2 as SYGVKD. V was pared by 6 bases and J by 0 bases, with 15 bases between. The CDR3 is 16 residues long. The CDR3 sequence: CAISEGGGISGNTIYF. The CDR3 coding sequence is TGTGCCATCAGCGAGGGTGGAGGGATCTCTGGAAACACCATATATTTT.

The chain carries TRBV4-1 and TRBJ2-5; a weak D match, TRBD2 (6 bases). Germline V gives CDR1 MGHRA, CDR2 YSYEKL. Trimming removed 0 bases at V and 0 bases at J, with 20 bases between. The CDR3 is 19 residues long. The CDR3 bases are TGCGCCAGCAGCCAAGAACGGGTACAACGTAGCGGAGACCAAGAGACCCAGTACTTC. Translated, it gives CASSQERVQRSGDQETQYF.

The V and J genes are TRBV11-2 and TRBJ2-7; 8 nucleotides agree with TRBD1. With 2 bases clipped from V and 2 bases from J, the junction kept 2 bases outside the gene matches. The CDR3 runs to 14 residues. The V gene's germline CDR1 is SGHAT and CDR2 FQNNGV. The CDR3 bases are TGTGCCAGCAGCTTACAGGGGGCGACCTACGAGCAGTACTTC. Protein sequence: CASSLQGATYEQYF.

This clone occurred a few times. In DNA, the CDR3 is TGTGCCAGCAGTTCCAGGACAGGGGCCACCTATGGCTACACCTTC. It translates to CASSSRTGATYGYTF. The chain has TRBV6-5 and TRBJ1-2, with 9 positions matching TRBD1. In germline, CDR1 is MNHEY, CDR2 SVGAGI. This CDR3 comprises 15 residues. The V and J ends lost 4 bases and 4 bases, in that order; junction bases with no gene match: 7.

The chain joins TRBV25-1 to TRBJ2-1; 7 bases map to TRBD2. The V and J ends lost 5 bases and 9 bases, in that order; junction bases with no gene match: 10. Germline V gene sequence: CDR1 MGHDK, CDR2 SYGVNS. The CDR3 is 14 residues long. CDR3 sequence reads: CASSPSGLVGEQFF. The CDR3 DNA follows: TGTGCCAGCAGTCCCTCTGGACTAGTGGGTGAGCAGTTCTTC.